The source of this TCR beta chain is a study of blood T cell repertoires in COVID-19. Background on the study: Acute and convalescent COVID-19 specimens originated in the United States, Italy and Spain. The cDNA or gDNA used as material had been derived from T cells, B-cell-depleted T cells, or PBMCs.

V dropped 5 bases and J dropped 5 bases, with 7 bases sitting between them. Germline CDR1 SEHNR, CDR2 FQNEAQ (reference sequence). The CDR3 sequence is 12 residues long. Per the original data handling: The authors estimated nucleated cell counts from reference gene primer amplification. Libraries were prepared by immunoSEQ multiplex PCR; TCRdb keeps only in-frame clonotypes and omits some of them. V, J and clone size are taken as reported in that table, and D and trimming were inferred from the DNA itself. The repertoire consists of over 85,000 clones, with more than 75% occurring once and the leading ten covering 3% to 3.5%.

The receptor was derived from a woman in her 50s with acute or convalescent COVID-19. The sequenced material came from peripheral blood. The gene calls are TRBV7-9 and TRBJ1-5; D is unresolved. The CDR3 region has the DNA TGTGCCAGCAGCCGAGGAGATCAGCCCCAGCATTTT. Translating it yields CASSRGDQPQHF.